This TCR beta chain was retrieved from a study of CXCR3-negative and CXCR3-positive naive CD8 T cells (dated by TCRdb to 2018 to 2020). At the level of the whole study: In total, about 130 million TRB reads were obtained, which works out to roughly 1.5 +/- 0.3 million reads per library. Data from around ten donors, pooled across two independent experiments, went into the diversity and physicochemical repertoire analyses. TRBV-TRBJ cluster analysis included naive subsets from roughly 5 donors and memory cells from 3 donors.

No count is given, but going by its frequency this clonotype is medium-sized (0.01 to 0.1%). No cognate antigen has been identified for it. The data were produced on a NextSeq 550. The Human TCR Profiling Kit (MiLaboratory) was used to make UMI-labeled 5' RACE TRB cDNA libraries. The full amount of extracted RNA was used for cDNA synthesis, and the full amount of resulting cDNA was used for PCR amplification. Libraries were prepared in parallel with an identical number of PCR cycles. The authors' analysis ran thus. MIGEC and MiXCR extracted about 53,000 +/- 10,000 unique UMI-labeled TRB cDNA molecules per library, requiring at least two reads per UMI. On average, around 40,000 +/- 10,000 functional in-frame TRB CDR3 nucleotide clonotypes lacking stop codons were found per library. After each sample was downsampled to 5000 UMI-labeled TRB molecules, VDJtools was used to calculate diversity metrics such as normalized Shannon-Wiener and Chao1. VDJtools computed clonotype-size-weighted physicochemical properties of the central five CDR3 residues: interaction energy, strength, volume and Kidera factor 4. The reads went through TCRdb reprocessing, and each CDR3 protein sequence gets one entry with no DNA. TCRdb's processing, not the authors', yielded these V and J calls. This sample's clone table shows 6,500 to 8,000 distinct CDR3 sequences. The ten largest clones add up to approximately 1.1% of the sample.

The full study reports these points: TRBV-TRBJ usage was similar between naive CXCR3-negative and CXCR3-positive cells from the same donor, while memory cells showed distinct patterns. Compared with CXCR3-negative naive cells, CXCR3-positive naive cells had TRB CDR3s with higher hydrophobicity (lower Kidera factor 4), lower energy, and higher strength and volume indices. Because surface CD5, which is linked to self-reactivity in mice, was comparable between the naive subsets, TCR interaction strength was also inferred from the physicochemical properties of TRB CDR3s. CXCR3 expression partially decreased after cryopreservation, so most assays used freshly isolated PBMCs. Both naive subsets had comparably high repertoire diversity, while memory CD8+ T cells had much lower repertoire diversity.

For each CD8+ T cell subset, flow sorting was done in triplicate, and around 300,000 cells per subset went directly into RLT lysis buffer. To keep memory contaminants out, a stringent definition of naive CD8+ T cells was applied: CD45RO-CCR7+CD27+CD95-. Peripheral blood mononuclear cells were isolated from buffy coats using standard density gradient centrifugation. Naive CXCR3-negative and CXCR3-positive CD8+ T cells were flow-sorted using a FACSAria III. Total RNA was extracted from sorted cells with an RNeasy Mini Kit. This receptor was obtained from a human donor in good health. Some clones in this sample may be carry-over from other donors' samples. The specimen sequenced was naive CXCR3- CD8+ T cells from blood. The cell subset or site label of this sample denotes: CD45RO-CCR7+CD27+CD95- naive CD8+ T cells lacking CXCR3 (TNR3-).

The CDR3 reads as follows: CSARNRDRAYNEQFF. The sequence links TRBV20-1 to TRBJ2-1; TCRdb names TRBD1, which stays unverified in the absence of DNA. The germline V gene (reference sequence) gives CDR1 as DFQATT and CDR2 as SNEGSKA. The CDR3 numbers 15 residues from cysteine through phenylalanine. No DNA is given.